These 27 T cell receptor beta chains originate from one sample sequenced in a study of CD8+ T cells in alopecia areata. Extraction of RNA preceded its reverse transcription into cDNA, which served as the sequencing template. The data were produced by immunoSEQ multiplex PCR, yet TCRdb's version contains in-frame clones alone and is incomplete. This table holds about 140,000 clones, around 51% found once. Sample: CD4+ T cells sorted from blood, taken at week 0. The receptors were sampled from a human donor with alopecia areata.

A single count supports this clone. This chain joins TRBV30 and TRBJ2-7; 7 positions agree with TRBD1. The trim removed 3 bases at V and 3 bases at J, leaving 2 bases unmatched. CDR1 and CDR2 (germline): GTSNPN, SVGIG (reference sequence). This CDR3 spans 12 amino acids. In nucleotides, the CDR3 is TGTGCCTGGAGAGACAGGGTCTACGAGCAGTACTTC. Protein: CAWRDRVYEQYF.

This chain uses TRBV29-1 with TRBJ1-2; D is unresolved. This CDR3 has 10 residues. Germline values: CDR1 SQVTM, CDR2 ANQGSEA. Trimming cost V 6 bases and J 7 bases, with 9 bases left between them. The CDR3 spells CSVYVGGYTF. CDR3 coding DNA: TGCAGCGTCTACGTAGGTGGCTACACCTTC.

This sequence joins TRBV5-1 and TRBJ2-3, with TRBD1 matching 7 bases. With 0 bases clipped from V and 8 bases from J, the junction kept 9 bases outside the gene matches. The CDR3 is 15 amino acids. The germline V gene has CDR1 SGHRS and CDR2 YFSETQ. DNA of the CDR3: TGCGCCAGCAGCTTGGACAGGCCCTCAGGGGGTACGCAGTATTTT. It specifies CASSLDRPSGGTQYF.

This clone was seen only once. The V and J genes are TRBV30 and TRBJ1-5; D possibly corresponds to TRBD1 (5 bases). The CDR3 runs to 14 residues. V was shortened by 2 bases and J by 3 bases, with 11 bases between the two germline ends. Germline V gene sequence: CDR1 GTSNPN, CDR2 SVGIG (reference sequence). This CDR3 reads CAWSRGTFNQPQHF. CDR3 DNA: TGTGCCTGGAGTAGGGGTACATTCAATCAGCCCCAGCATTTT.

This clone was observed a single time. The V gene is TRBV2, the J gene TRBJ2-1; 9 nucleotides line up with TRBD1. Germline lookup yields CDR1 SNHLY and CDR2 FYNNEI. The CDR3 length is 15 residues. Losses at the gene ends were 3 bases for V and 5 bases for J; bases not matched to a gene: 5. The CDR3 is CASSEWTGVDNEQFF. In nucleotides, the CDR3 is TGTGCCAGCAGTGAGTGGACAGGGGTGGACAATGAGCAGTTCTTC.

The V gene is TRBV27, the J gene TRBJ1-4; 7 bases fit TRBD1. CDR1 is MNHEY, CDR2 SMNVEV, per germline (reference sequence). The V gene end was trimmed by 6 bases and the J gene end by 5 bases; junction bases not matched to a gene: 3. The CDR3 spans 13 residues. As DNA, the CDR3 is TGTGCCAGCAGACAGGGGAAGAATGAAAAACTGTTTTTT. Translated: CASRQGKNEKLFF.

The rearrangement links TRBV18 to TRBJ1-2, with D possibly being TRBD1 (5 bases). This CDR3 is built from 13 residues. In germline, CDR1 is KGHSH, CDR2 LQKENI. V was clipped by 4 bases and J by 3 bases, with 9 bases between them. The CDR3 is CASSLQGDYGYTF. The DNA for the CDR3 is TGTGCCAGCTCACTCCAGGGTGACTATGGCTACACCTTC.

The chain links TRBV4-1 to TRBJ1-2; the D is unclear. This CDR3 comprises 14 residues. CDR1 MGHRA and CDR2 YSYEKL come from the germline V gene. V lost 1 base and J lost 2, with 8 bases in between. CDR3 sequence reads: CASSQVTANYGYTF. CDR3 DNA: TGCGCCAGCAGCCAAGTAACAGCGAACTATGGCTACACCTTC.

J is TRBJ2-5 and V is TRBV19; D is uncertain. CDR1 is LNHDA and CDR2 is SQIVND in the germline V gene (reference sequence). Trimming cost V 5 bases and J 4 bases, with 14 bases left between them. The CDR3 contains 14 residues. The CDR3 region is CASSGLILPETQYF. Here the CDR3 DNA reads TGTGCCAGTAGTGGCTTGATCCTTCCAGAGACCCAGTACTTC.

This clone appeared a few times. The rearrangement joins TRBV29-1 to TRBJ1-1; TRBD1 matches 9 bases. CDR3 size: 14 residues. The J segment lost 8 bases and the V segment lost 0 bases, leaving 7 bases of the junction unmatched. Per the germline V gene, CDR1 is SQVTM and CDR2 is ANQGSEA. This chain's CDR3 is CSVEDTPGTGEAFF. The CDR3 nucleotides read TGCAGCGTTGAAGATACCCCCGGGACAGGGGAAGCTTTCTTT. The full variable domain, in which reference TRBV29-1 and TRBJ1-1 provide the parts outside the CDR3, is SAVISQKPSRDICQRGTSLTIQCQVDSQVTMMFWYRQQPGQSLTLIATANQGSEATYESGFVIDKFPISRPNLTFSTLTVSNMSPEDSSIYLCSVEDTPGTGEAFFGQGTRLTVV.

The chain carries TRBV29-1 and TRBJ2-3, with unresolved D. The germline V gene encodes CDR1 SQVTM and CDR2 ANQGSEA. The germline V and J ends were trimmed by 4 bases and 7 bases, with 6 bases remaining between them. CDR3 length equals 10 residues. The CDR3: CSVASHTQYF. The CDR3 nucleotides are TGCAGCGTTGCTTCCCATACGCAGTATTTT.

The gene calls are TRBV30 and TRBJ1-1; D unresolved. V lost 2 bases to trimming and J lost 0 bases, with 7 bases between them. The CDR3 spans 13 residues. Looked up from germline, CDR1 is GTSNPN and CDR2 is SVGIG (reference sequence). CDR3 residues: CAWSLRMNTEAFF. The CDR3 DNA reads as TGTGCCTGGAGTTTGAGGATGAACACTGAAGCTTTCTTT.

This clone has only a few counts. The V gene is TRBV29-1, the J gene TRBJ2-6; D remains unclear. The CDR3 has 17 amino acids. The V gene's germline CDR1 is SQVTM and CDR2 ANQGSEA. Trimming pared 3 bases from V and 2 bases from J, leaving 17 bases between. The CDR3 loop is CSVDRVDSRTGANVLTF. CDR3 in DNA: TGCAGCGTTGATAGAGTAGATTCGAGGACTGGGGCCAACGTCCTGACTTTC.

The chain couples TRBV4-3 to TRBJ2-2; weak D call: TRBD1 (5 bases). The CDR3 is 16 amino acids. Looked up from germline, CDR1 is LGHNA and CDR2 is YSLEER. Trimming took 3 bases from V and 4 from J, leaving 15 bases between them. CDR3 sequence (DNA): TGCGCCAGCAGCCAGGACAACTCCCCGACCACCGGGGAGCTGTTTTTT. It encodes CASSQDNSPTTGELFF.

This chain uses TRBV23-1 with TRBJ2-2; tentative D call: TRBD1 (6 bases). TRBV23-1 is an ORF, with its function uncertain. V was trimmed by 2 bases and J by 2 bases, leaving 18 bases between them. The CDR3 is 18 amino acids. The DNA of the CDR3 is TGCGCCAGCAGTCAACCGACTATTGGGACAACAAACACCGGGGAGCTGTTTTTT. Amino acid sequence: CASSQPTIGTTNTGELFF.

V gene TRBV29-1 combines with J gene TRBJ2-4; the D is unclear. CDR3 length: 13 amino acids. Germline V gene lookup returns CDR1 SQVTM and CDR2 ANQGSEA. Trimming left V 2 bases short and J 0 bases short, with 5 bases between. The CDR3 DNA reads TGCAGCGTTGAAAGCTTAGCCAAAAACATTCAGTACTTC. Its translation: CSVESLAKNIQYF.

This clone was recorded a few times. This CDR3 reads CASSLGGRNGEAFF. CDR3 in DNA: TGTGCCAGCAGTTTAGGGGGTAGAAACGGGGAAGCTTTCTTT. V is TRBV28 and J is TRBJ1-1, with D possibly matching TRBD1 (5 bases). V lost 2 bases to trimming and J lost 8 bases, with 15 bases between them. The CDR3 is made up of 14 amino acids. The germline gives CDR1 MDHEN, CDR2 SYDVKM. The full variable domain, in which reference TRBV28 and TRBJ1-1 provide the parts outside the CDR3, is DVKVTQSSRYLVKRTGEKVFLECVQDMDHENMFWYRQDPGLGLRLIYFSYDVKMKEKGDIPEGYSVSREKKERFSLILESASTNQTSMYLCASSLGGRNGEAFFGQGTRLTVV.

This chain uses TRBV30 with TRBJ1-2, with a tentative D call TRBD1 (6 bases). Between the trimmed V and J ends, which lost 4 bases and 3 bases, there was a span of 12 bases. The CDR3 sequence is 13 residues long. Germline CDR1 and CDR2: GTSNPN and SVGIG (reference sequence). CDR3 region: CAWTLQGYYGYTF. In DNA form, the CDR3 reads TGTGCCTGGACCCTACAGGGCTACTATGGCTACACCTTC. The full variable domain, its missing parts supplied by reference TRBV30 and TRBJ1-2, is SQTIHQWPATLVQPVGSPLSLECTVEGTSNPNLYWYRQAAGRGLQLLFYSVGIGQISSEVPQNLSASRPQDRQFILSSKKLLLSDSGFYLCAWTLQGYYGYTFGSGTRLTVV.

The chain uses TRBV9 and TRBJ2-2; 7 bases line up with TRBD2. V lost 0 bases and J lost 5; bases outside the gene matches: 1. The CDR3 is 14 residues long. The V gene's germline CDR1 is SGDLS and CDR2 YYNGEE. CDR3 protein: CASSVGAGTGELFF. CDR3 nucleotide sequence: TGTGCCAGCAGCGTAGGAGCGGGGACCGGGGAGCTGTTTTTT.

V gene TRBV30 combines with J gene TRBJ1-2, with D unresolved. The CDR3 length is 12 residues. Germline lookup yields CDR1 GTSNPN and CDR2 SVGIG (reference sequence). Trimming stripped 5 bases from V and 5 bases from J, with 12 bases between. CDR3 in DNA: TGTGCCTGGGCCGCGACGGAGTATGGCTACACCTTC. This codes for CAWAATEYGYTF.

The chain recombines TRBV30 with TRBJ2-6, with D maybe TRBD1 (6 bases). Germline CDR1 is GTSNPN and CDR2 is SVGIG (reference sequence). The CDR3 has 16 amino acids. The ends were cut back, 3 bases at V and 0 bases at J, with 12 bases in the middle. DNA for the CDR3: TGTGCCTGGAGCCCGGGACACCTCTCTGGGGCCAACGTCCTGACTTTC. Its protein product is CAWSPGHLSGANVLTF.

V is TRBV29-1 and J is TRBJ2-7; maybe TRBD2 (6 bases). The CDR3 is 15 residues long. The ends were cut back, 1 base at V and 3 bases at J, with 16 bases in the middle. Germline V gene data show CDR1 as SQVTM and CDR2 as ANQGSEA. The CDR3 protein is CSVEGIGTSNYEQYF. DNA of the CDR3: TGCAGCGTTGAAGGGATTGGGACTTCAAACTACGAGCAGTACTTC.

The chain is built from TRBV29-1 and TRBJ2-7; no clear D. The ends were cut back, 1 base at V and 5 bases at J, with 9 bases in the middle. The CDR3 is made up of 12 amino acids. The germline gives CDR1 SQVTM, CDR2 ANQGSEA. CDR3 sequence: CSVEADRNEQYF. In DNA, the CDR3 is TGCAGCGTTGAAGCAGACCGGAACGAGCAGTACTTC.

This chain uses TRBV29-1 with TRBJ2-2; 10 nucleotides line up with TRBD1. CDR1 is SQVTM and CDR2 is ANQGSEA in the germline V gene. The CDR3 contains 15 residues. V lost 3 bases to trimming and J lost 8 bases; unmatched junction nucleotides: 9. CDR3 residues: CSVDVGTGASGELFF. For the CDR3, the DNA is TGCAGCGTTGATGTGGGGACAGGGGCTTCGGGGGAGCTGTTTTTT.

The V gene is TRBV6-5, the J gene TRBJ2-5, with D tentatively TRBD2 (5 bases). Trimming took 5 bases from V and 4 from J, leaving 17 bases between them. This CDR3 comprises 15 residues. Germline V gene sequence: CDR1 MNHEY, CDR2 SVGAGI. CDR3 sequence: CASSRPGGGPETQYF. CDR3 in DNA: TGTGCCAGCAGTCGCCCTGGAGGCGGTCCAGAGACCCAGTACTTC.

The chain links TRBV30 to TRBJ2-7; 9 bases are a match to TRBD1. Germline CDR1 GTSNPN, CDR2 SVGIG (reference sequence). Trimming at V came to 2 bases and at J to 0 bases, leaving 11 bases not matched to a gene. This CDR3 is built from 17 residues. CDR3 bases: TGTGCCTGGAGTTACCCAGCGGGACAGGGAAGCTCCTACGAGCAGTACTTC. This translates into CAWSYPAGQGSSYEQYF.

This chain connects TRBV29-1 to TRBJ2-7; 10 nucleotides line up with TRBD1. The germline V gene encodes CDR1 SQVTM and CDR2 ANQGSEA. This CDR3 spans 18 amino acids. Unmatched junction bases numbered 17, after V lost 5 bases and J lost 1 base. The CDR3 loop is CSVYDPGTGARFSYEQYF. For the CDR3, the DNA is TGCAGCGTTTATGATCCCGGGACAGGGGCACGGTTTTCCTACGAGCAGTACTTC.